This T cell receptor (beta chain) was recovered during a study of cytomegalovirus exposure and HLA in healthy donors. Study-level points and caveats: In vitro testing confirmed three CMV-associated chains as specific for CMV antigens. What was likely a sequencing artifact was a cluster of highly shared sequence variants.

Primers included in the PCR were 60 Vbeta and 13 Jbeta primers. Per the original data handling: There were around 80 million unique TCR beta chains by a later count, and 10 million to 12 million of them were shared. The table came from immunoSEQ multiplex PCR; TCRdb's copy has only in-frame clones and leaves some out. V and J calls and clone size are copied from that table; D and trimming were computed from the DNA. Among about 200,000 clones, around three quarters were seen once, and the ten largest hold roughly 15%. J was trimmed by 3 bases and V by 7 bases; bases with no gene match: 10. CDR1 is SEHNR, CDR2 FQNEAQ, per germline (reference sequence). The CDR3 is 16 residues long. Details on this clone: Antigen specificity is unknown.

Sequencing used PBMCs. This chain uses TRBV7-9 with TRBJ2-3, with 10 bases aligning to TRBD2. The TCR was taken from a woman in her thirties in good health and CMV-seropositive. CDR3 region: CASTKGLAGATDTQYF. CDR3 bases: TGTGCCAGCACAAAGGGGCTAGCGGGGGCAACAGATACGCAGTATTTT.